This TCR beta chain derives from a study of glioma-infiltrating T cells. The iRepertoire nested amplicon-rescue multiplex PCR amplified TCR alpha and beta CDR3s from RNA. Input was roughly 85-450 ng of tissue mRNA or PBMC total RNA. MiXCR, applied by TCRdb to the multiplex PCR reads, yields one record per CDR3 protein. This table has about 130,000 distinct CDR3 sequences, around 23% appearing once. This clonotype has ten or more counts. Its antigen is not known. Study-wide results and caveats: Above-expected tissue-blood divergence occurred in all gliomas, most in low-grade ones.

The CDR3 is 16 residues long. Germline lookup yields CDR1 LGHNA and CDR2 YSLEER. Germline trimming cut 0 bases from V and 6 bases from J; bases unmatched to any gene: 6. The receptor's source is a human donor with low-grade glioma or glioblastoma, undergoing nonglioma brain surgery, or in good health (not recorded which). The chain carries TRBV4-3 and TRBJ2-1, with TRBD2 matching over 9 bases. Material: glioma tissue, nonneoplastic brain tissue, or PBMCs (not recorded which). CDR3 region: CASSQESGRWGNEQFF. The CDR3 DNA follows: TGCGCCAGCAGCCAAGAGAGCGGGAGGTGGGGCAATGAGCAGTTCTTC.